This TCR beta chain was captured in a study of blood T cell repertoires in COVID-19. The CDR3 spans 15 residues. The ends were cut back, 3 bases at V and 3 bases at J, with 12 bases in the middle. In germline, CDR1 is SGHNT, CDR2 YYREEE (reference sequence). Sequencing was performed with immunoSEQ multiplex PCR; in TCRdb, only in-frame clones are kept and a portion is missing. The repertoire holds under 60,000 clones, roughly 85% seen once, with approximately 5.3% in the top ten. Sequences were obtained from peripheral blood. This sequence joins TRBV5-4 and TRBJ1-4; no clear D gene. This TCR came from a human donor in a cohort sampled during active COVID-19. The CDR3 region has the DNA TGTGCCAGCAGCTCCCGGACTGGGGCTAATGAAAAACTGTTTTTT. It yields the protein CASSSRTGANEKLFF.